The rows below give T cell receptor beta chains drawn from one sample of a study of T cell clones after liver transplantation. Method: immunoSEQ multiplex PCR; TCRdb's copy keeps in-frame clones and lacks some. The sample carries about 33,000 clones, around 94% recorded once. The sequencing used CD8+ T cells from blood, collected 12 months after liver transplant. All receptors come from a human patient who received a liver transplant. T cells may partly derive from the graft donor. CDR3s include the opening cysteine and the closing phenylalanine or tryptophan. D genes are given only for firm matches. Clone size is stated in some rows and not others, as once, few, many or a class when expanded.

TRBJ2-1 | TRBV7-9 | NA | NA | CASSLAGSSGFHEQFF | TGTGCCAGCAGCTTAGCTGGTTCGTCGGGGTTCCATGAGCAGTTCTTC
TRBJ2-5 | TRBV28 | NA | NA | CASSPLGWETQYF | TGTGCCAGCAGTCCCCTCGGCTGGGAGACCCAGTACTTC
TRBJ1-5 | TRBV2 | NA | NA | CASSVQGYNQPQHF | TGTGCCAGCAGTGTTCAGGGTTACAATCAGCCCCAGCATTTT
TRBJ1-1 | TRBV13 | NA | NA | CASSLVGQPYTEAFF | TGTGCCAGCAGCTTAGTTGGACAGCCTTACACTGAAGCTTTCTTT
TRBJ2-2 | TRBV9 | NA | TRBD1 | CASGQAGGELFF | TGTGCCAGCGGACAGGCAGGAGGGGAGCTGTTTTTT
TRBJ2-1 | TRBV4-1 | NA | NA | CASSQEGGGGGNEQFF | TGCGCCAGCAGCCAAGAGGGGGGAGGAGGAGGGAATGAGCAGTTCTTC
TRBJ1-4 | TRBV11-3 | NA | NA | CASSSIGPQEKLFF | TGTGCCAGCAGCTCTATCGGACCCCAGGAAAAACTGTTTTTT
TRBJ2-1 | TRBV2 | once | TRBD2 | CASLNSGSSYNEQFF | TGTGCCAGCCTGAATAGCGGGAGCTCCTACAATGAGCAGTTCTTC
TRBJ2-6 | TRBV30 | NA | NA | CAWSVGAGANVLTF | TGTGCCTGGAGTGTAGGAGCCGGGGCCAACGTCCTGACTTTC
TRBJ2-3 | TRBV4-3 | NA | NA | CASSQAGGRGTDTQYF | TGCGCCAGCAGCCAAGCCGGGGGGCGGGGCACAGATACGCAGTATTTT
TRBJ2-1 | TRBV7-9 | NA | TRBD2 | CASSTGTSSYNEQFF | TGTGCCAGCAGCACCGGGACTAGCAGCTACAATGAGCAGTTCTTC
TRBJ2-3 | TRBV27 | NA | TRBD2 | CASSFREATDTQYF | TGTGCCAGCAGTTTTCGGGAGGCCACAGATACGCAGTATTTT
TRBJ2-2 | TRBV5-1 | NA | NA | CASRSRTVNTGELFF | TGCGCCAGCAGATCAAGGACAGTGAACACCGGGGAGCTGTTTTTT
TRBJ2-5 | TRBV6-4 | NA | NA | CASSLGSQETQYF | TGTGCCAGCAGCTTGGGCAGTCAAGAGACCCAGTACTTC
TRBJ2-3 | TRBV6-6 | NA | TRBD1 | CASSYLRQGSTDTQYF | TGTGCCAGCAGTTACTTGAGACAGGGTAGCACAGATACGCAGTATTTT
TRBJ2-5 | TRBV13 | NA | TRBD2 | CASSSSLHHSGTTEETQYF | TGTGCCAGCAGCTCCAGCCTACATCATAGCGGGACGACAGAAGAGACCCAGTACTTC
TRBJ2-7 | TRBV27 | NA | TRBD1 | CASNLRTGRYEQYF | TGTGCCAGCAACCTAAGGACAGGGAGATACGAGCAGTACTTC
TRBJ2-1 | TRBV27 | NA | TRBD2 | CASSFQASGYNEQFF | TGTGCCAGCAGTTTTCAGGCTAGCGGATACAATGAGCAGTTCTTC
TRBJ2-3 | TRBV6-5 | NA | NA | CASRQYQGVDTQYF | TGTGCCAGCAGGCAGTACCAGGGCGTGGATACGCAGTATTTT
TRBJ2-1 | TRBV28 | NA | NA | CASSLWGEAGNNEQFF | TGTGCCAGCAGTTTATGGGGGGAGGCGGGGAACAATGAGCAGTTCTTC
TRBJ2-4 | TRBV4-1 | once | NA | CASSQEPSLIQYF | TGCGCCAGCAGCCAAGAACCTAGTTTGATTCAGTACTTC
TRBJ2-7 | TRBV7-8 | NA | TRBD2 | CASSLGLAGGNSYEQYF | TGTGCCAGCAGCTTAGGGCTAGCGGGAGGGAATTCCTACGAGCAGTACTTC
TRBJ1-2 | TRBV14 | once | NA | CASSQDFRVSYGYTF | TGTGCCAGCAGCCAAGACTTCAGAGTCAGCTATGGCTACACCTTC
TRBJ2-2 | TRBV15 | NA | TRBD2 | CATSRDSGIAAGELFF | TGTGCCACCAGCAGAGATAGCGGGATAGCAGCCGGGGAGCTGTTTTTT
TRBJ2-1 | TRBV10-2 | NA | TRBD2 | CASNLAGSSYNEQFF | TGCGCCAGCAACTTAGCGGGGAGCTCCTACAATGAGCAGTTCTTC
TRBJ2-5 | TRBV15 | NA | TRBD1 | CATSIGQGDQETQYF | TGTGCCACCAGCATAGGACAGGGGGACCAAGAGACCCAGTACTTC
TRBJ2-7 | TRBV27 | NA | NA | CASSLSGLGYEQYF | TGTGCCAGCAGTTTATCCGGGCTTGGTTACGAGCAGTACTTC
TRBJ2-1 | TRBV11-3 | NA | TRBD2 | CASSPALLAGDNEQFF | TGTGCCAGCAGCCCCGCCCTACTAGCGGGCGACAATGAGCAGTTCTTC
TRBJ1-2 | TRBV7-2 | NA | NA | CASSLVQGNTDGYTF | TGTGCCAGCAGCTTAGTCCAGGGTAATACCGATGGCTACACCTTC
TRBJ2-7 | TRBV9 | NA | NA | CASSISGRSYEQYF | TGTGCCAGCAGCATCTCAGGAAGAAGCTACGAGCAGTACTTC
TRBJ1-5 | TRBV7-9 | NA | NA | CASSGAGPQHF | TGTGCCAGCAGCGGGGCGGGTCCCCAGCATTTT
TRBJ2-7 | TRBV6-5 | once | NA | CASSNPGPSYEQYF | TGTGCCAGCAGCAACCCTGGACCCTCCTACGAGCAGTACTTC
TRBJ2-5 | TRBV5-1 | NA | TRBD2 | CASSLGRAPGLAGVGVQETQYF | TGCGCCAGCAGCTTGGGCAGGGCACCAGGACTAGCGGGAGTAGGGGTCCAAGAGACCCAGTACTTC
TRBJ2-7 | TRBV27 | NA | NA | CASSLGDEQYF | TGTGCCAGCAGTTTAGGAGACGAGCAGTACTTC
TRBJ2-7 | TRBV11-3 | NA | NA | CASSSPGIAYEQYF | TGTGCCAGCAGCTCCCCCGGAATAGCATACGAGCAGTACTTC
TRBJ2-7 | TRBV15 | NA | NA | CATSSGTKYEQYF | TGTGCCACCAGCTCCGGGACCAAGTACGAGCAGTACTTC
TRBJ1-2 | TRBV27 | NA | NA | CASSPSRAPYGYTF | TGTGCCAGCAGTCCATCAAGGGCCCCTTATGGCTACACCTTC
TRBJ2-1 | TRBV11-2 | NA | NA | CASSSRGEQFF | TGTGCCAGCAGCTCCCGCGGAGAGCAGTTCTTC
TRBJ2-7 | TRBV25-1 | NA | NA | CASSESTRTTGEQYF | TGTGCCAGCAGTGAATCCACCCGGACGACTGGCGAGCAGTACTTC
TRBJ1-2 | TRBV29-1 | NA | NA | CSVEDQRGGEGYTF | TGCAGCGTTGAAGATCAGAGGGGTGGGGAAGGCTACACCTTC
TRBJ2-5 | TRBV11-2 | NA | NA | CASSLEGETQYF | TGTGCCAGCAGCTTAGAGGGAGAGACCCAGTACTTC
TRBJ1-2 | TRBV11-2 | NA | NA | CASSLDPGDVYGYTF | TGTGCCAGCAGCTTAGACCCAGGGGATGTCTATGGCTACACCTTC
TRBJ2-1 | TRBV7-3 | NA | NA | CASSLRGEEEESSYNEQFF | TGTGCCAGCAGCTTAAGGGGAGAGGAGGAGGAGAGCTCCTACAATGAGCAGTTCTTC
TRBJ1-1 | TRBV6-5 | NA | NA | CASSGQWNTEAFF | TGTGCCAGCAGTGGACAGTGGAACACTGAAGCTTTCTTT
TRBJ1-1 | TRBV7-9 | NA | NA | CASSKSGGTEAFF | TGTGCCAGCAGCAAGTCGGGGGGCACTGAAGCTTTCTTT
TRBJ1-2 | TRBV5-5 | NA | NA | CASSLVGMPNYGYTF | TGTGCCAGCAGCTTGGTCGGGATGCCTAACTATGGCTACACCTTC
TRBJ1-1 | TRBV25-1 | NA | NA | CASRGVLQAFF | TGTGCCAGCAGGGGCGTACTCCAGGCTTTCTTT
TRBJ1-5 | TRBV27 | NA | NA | CASSLGKDQPQHF | TGTGCCAGCAGTTTGGGCAAGGATCAGCCCCAGCATTTT
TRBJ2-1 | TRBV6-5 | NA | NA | CASSYSSGERSNEQFF | TGTGCCAGCAGTTACTCCTCCGGGGAAAGGAGTAATGAGCAGTTCTTC
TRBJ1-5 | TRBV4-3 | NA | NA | CASSQVLESNQPQHF | TGCGCCAGCAGCCAAGTTCTAGAGAGCAATCAGCCCCAGCATTTT
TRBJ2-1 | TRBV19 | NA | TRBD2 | CASSMELAGVIYNEQFF | TGTGCCAGTAGTATGGAGCTAGCGGGAGTTATCTACAATGAGCAGTTCTTC
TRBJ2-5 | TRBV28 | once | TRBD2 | CASGGDQETQYF | TGTGCCAGCGGGGGGGACCAAGAGACCCAGTACTTC
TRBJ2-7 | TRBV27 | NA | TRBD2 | CASSWASGEKDYEQYF | TGTGCCAGCAGTTGGGCTAGCGGAGAAAAGGATTACGAGCAGTACTTC
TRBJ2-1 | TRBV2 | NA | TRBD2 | CASSRRSTSGFNEQFF | TGTGCCAGCAGTCGAAGGTCGACTAGCGGGTTCAATGAGCAGTTCTTC
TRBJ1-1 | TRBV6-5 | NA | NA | CASSYSEGQAFF | TGTGCCAGCAGTTACTCGGAAGGGCAGGCTTTCTTT
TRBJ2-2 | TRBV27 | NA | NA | CASKKQGNTGELFF | TGTGCCAGCAAAAAACAGGGTAACACCGGGGAGCTGTTTTTT